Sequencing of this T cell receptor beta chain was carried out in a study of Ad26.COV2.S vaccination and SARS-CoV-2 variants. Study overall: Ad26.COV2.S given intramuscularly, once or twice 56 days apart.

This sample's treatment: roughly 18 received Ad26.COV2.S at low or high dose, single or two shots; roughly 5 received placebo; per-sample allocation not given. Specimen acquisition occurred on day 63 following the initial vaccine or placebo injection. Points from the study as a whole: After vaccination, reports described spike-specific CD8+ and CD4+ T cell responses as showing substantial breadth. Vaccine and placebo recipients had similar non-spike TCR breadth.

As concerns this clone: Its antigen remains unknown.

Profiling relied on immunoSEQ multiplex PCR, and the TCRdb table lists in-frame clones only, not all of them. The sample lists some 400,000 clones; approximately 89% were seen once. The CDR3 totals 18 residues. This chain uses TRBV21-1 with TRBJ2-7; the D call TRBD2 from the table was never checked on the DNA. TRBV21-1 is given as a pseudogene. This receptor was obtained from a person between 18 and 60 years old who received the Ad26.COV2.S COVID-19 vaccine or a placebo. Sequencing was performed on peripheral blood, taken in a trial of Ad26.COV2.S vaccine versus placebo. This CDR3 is CASRDEYSGIGSGYEQYF. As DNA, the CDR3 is TGTGCCAGCAGGGACGAATATAGCGGGATAGGGTCGGGCTACGAGCAGTACTTC.